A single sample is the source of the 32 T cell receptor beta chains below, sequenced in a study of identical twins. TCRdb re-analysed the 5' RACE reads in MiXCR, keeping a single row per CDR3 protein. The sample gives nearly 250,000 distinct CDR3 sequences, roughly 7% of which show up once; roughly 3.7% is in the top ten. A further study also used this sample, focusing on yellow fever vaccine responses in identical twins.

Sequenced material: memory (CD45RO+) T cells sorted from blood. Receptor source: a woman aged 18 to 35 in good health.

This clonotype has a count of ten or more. CDR3 in DNA: TGCAGCGTTGAAGATGCACTAGCGATCGCAGATACGCAGTATTTT. It is translated as CSVEDALAIADTQYF. The rearrangement uses TRBV29-1 and TRBJ2-3, with 7 bases aligning to TRBD2. The trim removed 0 bases at V and 4 bases at J, leaving 7 bases unmatched. Germline V gene data show CDR1 as SQVTM and CDR2 as ANQGSEA. This CDR3 has 15 amino acids.

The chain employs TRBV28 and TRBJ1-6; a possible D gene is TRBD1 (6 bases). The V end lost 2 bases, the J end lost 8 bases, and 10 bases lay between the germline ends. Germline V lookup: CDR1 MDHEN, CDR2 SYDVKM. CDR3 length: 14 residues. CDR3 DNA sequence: TGTGCCAGCAGTTTAGTGGGGGCTGATTCACCCCTCCACTTT. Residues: CASSLVGADSPLHF.

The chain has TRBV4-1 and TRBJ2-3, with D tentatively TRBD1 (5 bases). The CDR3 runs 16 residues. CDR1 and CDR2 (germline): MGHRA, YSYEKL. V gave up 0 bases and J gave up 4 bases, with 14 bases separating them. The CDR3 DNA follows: TGCGCCAGCAGCCAAGAATTAGCTAGGGGTGCAGATACGCAGTATTTT. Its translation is CASSQELARGADTQYF.

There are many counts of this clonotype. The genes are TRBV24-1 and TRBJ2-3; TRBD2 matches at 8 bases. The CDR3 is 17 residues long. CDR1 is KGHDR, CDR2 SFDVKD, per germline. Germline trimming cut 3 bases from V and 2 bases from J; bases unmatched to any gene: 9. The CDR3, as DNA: TGTGCCACCAGTGATACCCCGGGAGGGAGCCCCACAGATACGCAGTATTTT. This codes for CATSDTPGGSPTDTQYF.

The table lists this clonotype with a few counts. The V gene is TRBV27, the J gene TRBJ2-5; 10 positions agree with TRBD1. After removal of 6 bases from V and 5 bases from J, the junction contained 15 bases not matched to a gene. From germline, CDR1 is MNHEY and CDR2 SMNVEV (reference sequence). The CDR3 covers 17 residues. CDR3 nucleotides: TGTGCCAGCAGCCTCTATAGGGACAGGGGTCTTTTGGAGACCCAGTACTTC. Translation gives CASSLYRDRGLLETQYF.

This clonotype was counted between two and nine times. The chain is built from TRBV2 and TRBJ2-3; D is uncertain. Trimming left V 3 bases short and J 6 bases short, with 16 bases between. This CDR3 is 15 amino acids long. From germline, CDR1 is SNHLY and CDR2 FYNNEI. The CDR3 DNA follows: TGTGCCAGCAGTGAGGGCAGCCCTCCCGAGGATACGCAGTATTTT. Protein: CASSEGSPPEDTQYF.

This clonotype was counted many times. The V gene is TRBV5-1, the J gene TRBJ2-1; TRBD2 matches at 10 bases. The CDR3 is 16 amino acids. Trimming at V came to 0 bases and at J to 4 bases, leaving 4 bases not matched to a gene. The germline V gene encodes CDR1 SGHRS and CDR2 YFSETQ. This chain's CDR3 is CASSLGGTSDYNEQFF. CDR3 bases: TGCGCCAGCAGCTTGGGGGGGACTAGCGATTACAATGAGCAGTTCTTC.

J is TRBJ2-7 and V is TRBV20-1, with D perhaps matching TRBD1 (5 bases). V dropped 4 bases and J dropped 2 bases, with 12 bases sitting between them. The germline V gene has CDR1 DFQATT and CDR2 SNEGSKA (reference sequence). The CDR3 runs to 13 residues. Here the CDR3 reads CSAKLGAAYEQYF. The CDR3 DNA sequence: TGCAGTGCTAAGTTAGGGGCAGCCTACGAGCAGTACTTC.

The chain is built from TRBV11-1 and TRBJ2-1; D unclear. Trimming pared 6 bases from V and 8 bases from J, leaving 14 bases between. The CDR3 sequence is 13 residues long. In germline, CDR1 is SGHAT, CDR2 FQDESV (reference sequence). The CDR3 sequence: CASRKPTSYEQFF. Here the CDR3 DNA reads TGTGCCAGCAGGAAACCTACAAGCTATGAGCAGTTCTTC.

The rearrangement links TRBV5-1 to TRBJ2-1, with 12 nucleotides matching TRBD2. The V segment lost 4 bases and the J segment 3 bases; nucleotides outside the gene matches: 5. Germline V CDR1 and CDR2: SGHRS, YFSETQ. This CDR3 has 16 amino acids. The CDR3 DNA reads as TGCGCCAGCAGCCCCGGACTAGCGGGACTCTACAATGAGCAGTTCTTC. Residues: CASSPGLAGLYNEQFF.

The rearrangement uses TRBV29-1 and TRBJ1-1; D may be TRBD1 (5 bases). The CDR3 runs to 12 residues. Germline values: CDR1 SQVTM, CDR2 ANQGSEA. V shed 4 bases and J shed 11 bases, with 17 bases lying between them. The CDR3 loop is CSVGSGKVGAFF. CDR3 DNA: TGCAGCGTTGGGTCAGGGAAGGTCGGCGCTTTCTTT.

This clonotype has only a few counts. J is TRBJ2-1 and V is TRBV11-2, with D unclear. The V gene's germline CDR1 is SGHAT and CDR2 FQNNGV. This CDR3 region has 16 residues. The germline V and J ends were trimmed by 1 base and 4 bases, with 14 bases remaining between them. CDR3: CASSLGQASAYNEQFF. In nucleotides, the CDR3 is TGTGCCAGCAGCTTAGGGCAGGCGAGCGCTTACAATGAGCAGTTCTTC.

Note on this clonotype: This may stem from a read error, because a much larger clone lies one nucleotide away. DNA for the CDR3: TGTGCCAGCAGTTCCGGGACGGTGAGCTCTGGGGCCGACGTCCTGACTTTC. Translating gives CASSSGTVSSGADVLTF. The chain links TRBV12-3 or TRBV12-4 to TRBJ2-6; possibly TRBD1 or TRBD2 for D (5 bases each). This CDR3 has 17 residues.

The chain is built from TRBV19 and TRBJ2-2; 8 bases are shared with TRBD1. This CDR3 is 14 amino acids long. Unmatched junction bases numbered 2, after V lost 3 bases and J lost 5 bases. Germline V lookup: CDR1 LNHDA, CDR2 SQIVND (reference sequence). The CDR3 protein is CASSIRQGTGELFF. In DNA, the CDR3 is TGTGCCAGTAGTATCCGACAGGGGACCGGGGAGCTGTTTTTT.

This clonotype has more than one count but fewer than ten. This chain's CDR3 is CASSLGAVSSYEQYF. The CDR3 DNA reads as TGTGCCAGCAGTTTGGGGGCAGTGAGCTCCTACGAGCAGTACTTC. The V call is TRBV28, the J call TRBJ2-7, with D maybe TRBD1 (6 bases). This CDR3 contains 15 residues. The ends were cut back, 3 bases at V and 0 bases at J, with 12 bases in the middle. Germline lookup yields CDR1 MDHEN and CDR2 SYDVKM. Complete variable domain (other parts from reference TRBV28 and TRBJ2-7): DVKVTQSSRYLVKRTGEKVFLECVQDMDHENMFWYRQDPGLGLRLIYFSYDVKMKEKGDIPEGYSVSREKKERFSLILESASTNQTSMYLCASSLGAVSSYEQYFGPGTRLTVT.

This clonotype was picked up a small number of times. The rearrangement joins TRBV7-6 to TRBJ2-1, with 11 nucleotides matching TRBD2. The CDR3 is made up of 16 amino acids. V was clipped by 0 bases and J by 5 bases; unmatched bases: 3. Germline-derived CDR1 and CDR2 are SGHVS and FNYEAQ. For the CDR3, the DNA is TGTGCCAGCAGCTTAGCCGGGACTAGCGGACACAATGAGCAGTTCTTC. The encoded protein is CASSLAGTSGHNEQFF.

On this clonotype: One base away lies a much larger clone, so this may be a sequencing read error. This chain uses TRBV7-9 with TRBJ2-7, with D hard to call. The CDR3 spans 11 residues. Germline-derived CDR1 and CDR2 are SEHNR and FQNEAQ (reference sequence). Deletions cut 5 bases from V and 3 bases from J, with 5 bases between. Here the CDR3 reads CASSQIYEQYF. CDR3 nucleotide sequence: TGTGCCAGCAGCCAGATCTACGAGCAGTACTTC.

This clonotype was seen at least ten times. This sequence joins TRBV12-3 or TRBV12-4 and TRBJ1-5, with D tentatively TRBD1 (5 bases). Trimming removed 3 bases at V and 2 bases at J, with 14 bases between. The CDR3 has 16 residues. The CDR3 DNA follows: TGTGCCAGCAGTTTGGCCCCCAGGGCGGGCAATCAGCCCCAGCATTTT. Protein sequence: CASSLAPRAGNQPQHF.

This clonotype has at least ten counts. The CDR3, as DNA: TGCGCCAGCAGCTCCGACAGGGTGAACACTGAAGCTTTCTTT. It is translated as CASSSDRVNTEAFF. This chain links TRBV5-1 with TRBJ1-1, with 7 bases aligning to TRBD1. This CDR3 is 14 amino acids long. The V gene end was trimmed by 3 bases and the J gene end by 0 bases; junction bases not matched to a gene: 2. CDR1 and CDR2 (germline): SGHRS, YFSETQ. The full variable domain, rest sourced from reference TRBV5-1 and TRBJ1-1, is KAGVTQTPRYLIKTRGQQVTLSCSPISGHRSVSWYQQTPGQGLQFLFEYFSETQRNKGNFPGRFSGRQFSNSRSEMNVSTLELGDSALYLCASSSDRVNTEAFFGQGTRLTVV.

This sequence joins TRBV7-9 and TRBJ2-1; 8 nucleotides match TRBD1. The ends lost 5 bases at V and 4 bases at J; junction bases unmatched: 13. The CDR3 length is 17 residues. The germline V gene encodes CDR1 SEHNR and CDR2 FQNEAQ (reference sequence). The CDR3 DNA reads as TGTGCCAGCAGCCCAGACTTCTCAGGGGGCTCATACAATGAGCAGTTCTTC. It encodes CASSPDFSGGSYNEQFF.

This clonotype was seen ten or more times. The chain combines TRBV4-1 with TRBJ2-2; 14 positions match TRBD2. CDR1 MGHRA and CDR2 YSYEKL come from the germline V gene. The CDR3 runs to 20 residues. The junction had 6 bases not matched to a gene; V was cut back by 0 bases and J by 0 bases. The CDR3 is CASSQDGGLAGGPNTGELFF. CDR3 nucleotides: TGCGCCAGCAGCCAAGATGGAGGACTAGCGGGGGGACCGAACACCGGGGAGCTGTTTTTT.

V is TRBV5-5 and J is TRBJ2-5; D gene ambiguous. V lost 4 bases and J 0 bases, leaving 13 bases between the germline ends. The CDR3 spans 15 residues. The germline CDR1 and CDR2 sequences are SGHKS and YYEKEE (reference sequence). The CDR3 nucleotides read TGTGCCAGCAGCACCATGCCTGGGGACCAAGAGACCCAGTACTTC. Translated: CASSTMPGDQETQYF.

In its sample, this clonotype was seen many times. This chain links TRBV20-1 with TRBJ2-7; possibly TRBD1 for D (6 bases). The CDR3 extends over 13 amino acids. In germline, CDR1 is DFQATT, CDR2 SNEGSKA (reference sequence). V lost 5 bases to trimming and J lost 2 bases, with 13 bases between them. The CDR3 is CSAPSDRTYEQYV. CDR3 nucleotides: TGCAGTGCTCCTTCGGACAGAACCTACGAGCAGTACGTC.

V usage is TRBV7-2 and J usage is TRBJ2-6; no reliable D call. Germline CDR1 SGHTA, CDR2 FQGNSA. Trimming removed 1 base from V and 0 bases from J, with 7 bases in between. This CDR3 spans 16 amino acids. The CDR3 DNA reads TGTGCCAGCAGCTTAGGGCCCAACTCTGGGGCCAACGTCCTGACTTTC. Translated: CASSLGPNSGANVLTF.

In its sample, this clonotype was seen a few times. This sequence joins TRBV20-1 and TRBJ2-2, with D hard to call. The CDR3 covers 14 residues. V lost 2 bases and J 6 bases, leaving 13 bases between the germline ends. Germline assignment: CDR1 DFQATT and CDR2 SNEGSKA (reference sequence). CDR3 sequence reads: CSARPALSPGELFF. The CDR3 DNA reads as TGCAGTGCTAGACCGGCTTTGAGTCCCGGGGAGCTGTTTTTT.

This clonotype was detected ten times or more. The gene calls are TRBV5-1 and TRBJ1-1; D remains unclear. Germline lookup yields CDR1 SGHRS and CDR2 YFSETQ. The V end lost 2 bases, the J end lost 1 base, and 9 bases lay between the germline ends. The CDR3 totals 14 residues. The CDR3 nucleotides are TGCGCCAGCAGCTTCGGAGGCTGGAACACTGAAGCTTTCTTT. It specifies CASSFGGWNTEAFF.

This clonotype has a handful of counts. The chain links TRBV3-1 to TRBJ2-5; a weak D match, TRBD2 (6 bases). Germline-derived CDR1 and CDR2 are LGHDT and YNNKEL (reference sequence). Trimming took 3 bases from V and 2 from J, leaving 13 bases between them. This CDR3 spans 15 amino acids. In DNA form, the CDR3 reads TGTGCCAGCAGCCAGGGATGGGGGGTACAAGAGACCCAGTACTTC. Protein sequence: CASSQGWGVQETQYF.

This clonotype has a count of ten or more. The CDR3: CSVGGQGETQYF. The CDR3 DNA sequence: TGCAGCGTTGGGGGACAGGGGGAGACCCAGTACTTC. The J gene is TRBJ2-5, the V gene TRBV29-1; 10 bases are shared with TRBD1. The ends lost 4 bases at V and 5 bases at J; junction bases unmatched: 1. CDR1 SQVTM and CDR2 ANQGSEA come from the germline V gene. There are 12 residues in the CDR3.

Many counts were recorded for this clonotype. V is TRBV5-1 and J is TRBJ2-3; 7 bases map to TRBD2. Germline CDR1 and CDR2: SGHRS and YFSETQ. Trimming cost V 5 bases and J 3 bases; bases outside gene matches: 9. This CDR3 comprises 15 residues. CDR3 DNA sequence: TGCGCCAGCAGGTCCCAGCGGGGCGTAACAGATACGCAGTATTTT. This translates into CASRSQRGVTDTQYF.

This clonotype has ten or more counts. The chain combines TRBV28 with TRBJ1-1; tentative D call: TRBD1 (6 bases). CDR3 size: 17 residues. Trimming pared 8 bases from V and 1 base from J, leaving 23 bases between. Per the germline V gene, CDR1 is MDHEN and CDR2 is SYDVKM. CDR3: CASLLYGGPNRNTEAFF. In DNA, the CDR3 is TGTGCCAGCCTGCTTTACGGGGGGCCAAACAGGAACACTGAAGCTTTCTTT.

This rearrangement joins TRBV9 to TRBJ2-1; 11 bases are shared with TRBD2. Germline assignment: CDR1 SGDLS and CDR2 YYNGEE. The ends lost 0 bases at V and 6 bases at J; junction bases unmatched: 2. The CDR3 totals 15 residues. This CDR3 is CASSVVTSGSNEQFF. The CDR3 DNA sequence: TGTGCCAGCAGCGTAGTAACTAGCGGGAGCAATGAGCAGTTCTTC.

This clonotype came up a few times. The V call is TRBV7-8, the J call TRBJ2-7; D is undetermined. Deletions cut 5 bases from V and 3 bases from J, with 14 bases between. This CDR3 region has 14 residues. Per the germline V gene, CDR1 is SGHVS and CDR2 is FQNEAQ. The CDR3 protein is CASSHPGLHYEQYV. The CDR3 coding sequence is TGTGCCAGCAGCCATCCCGGTCTGCACTACGAGCAGTACGTC.